This T cell receptor (beta chain) was sequenced in a study of shared T cell receptors in the human thymus. Produced via immunoSEQ multiplex PCR; TCRdb's table is partial and in-frame only. The data hold about 610,000 clones, with around 87% observed a single time. Trimming pared 2 bases from V and 7 bases from J, leaving 14 bases between. This CDR3 comprises 13 residues. The germline CDR1 and CDR2 sequences are SQVTM and ANQGSEA. This same sample was also part of a study on human thymus T cells. That work contributes: Corrective cardiac operations yielded the resected thymus tissue. Unrelated people showed highly overlapping thymic repertoires, related research reported.

The clonotype comes from a boy less than two years old with a congenital heart defect. This chain uses TRBV29-1 with TRBJ1-1, with TRBD1 as a possible D gene (6 bases). The material sequenced was thymocytes. In DNA, the CDR3 is TGCAGCGTTGAATTTACGGAGACAGGTGAAGCTTTCTTT. This translates into CSVEFTETGEAFF.